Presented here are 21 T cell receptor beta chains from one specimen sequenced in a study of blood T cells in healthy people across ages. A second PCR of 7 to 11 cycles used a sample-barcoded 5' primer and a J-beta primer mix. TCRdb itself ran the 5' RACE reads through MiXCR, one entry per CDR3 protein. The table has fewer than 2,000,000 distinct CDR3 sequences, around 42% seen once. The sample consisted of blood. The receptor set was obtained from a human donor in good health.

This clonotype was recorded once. The CDR3 loop reads CASSPGTGWNSPLHF. For the CDR3, the DNA is TGTGCCAGCAGCCCGGGGACCGGGTGGAATTCACCCCTCCACTTT. The chain is built from TRBV7-2 and TRBJ1-6; possible D gene TRBD1, 5 bases. Trimming cost V 5 bases and J 7 bases, with 15 bases left between them. CDR1 and CDR2 (germline): SGHTA, FQGNSA. The CDR3 loop spans 15 amino acids.

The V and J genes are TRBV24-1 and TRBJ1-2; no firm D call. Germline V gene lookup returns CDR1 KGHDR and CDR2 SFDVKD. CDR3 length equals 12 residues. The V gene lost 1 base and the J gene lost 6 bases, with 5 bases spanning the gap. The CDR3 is CATSDFENGYTF. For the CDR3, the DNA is TGTGCCACCAGTGATTTTGAGAATGGCTACACCTTC.

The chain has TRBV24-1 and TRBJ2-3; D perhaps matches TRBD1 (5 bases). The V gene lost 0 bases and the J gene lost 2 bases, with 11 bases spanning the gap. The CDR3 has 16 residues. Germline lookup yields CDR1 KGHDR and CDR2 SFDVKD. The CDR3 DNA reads TGTGCCACCAGTGATTTGGCTGGACACCTCACAGATACGCAGTATTTT. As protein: CATSDLAGHLTDTQYF.

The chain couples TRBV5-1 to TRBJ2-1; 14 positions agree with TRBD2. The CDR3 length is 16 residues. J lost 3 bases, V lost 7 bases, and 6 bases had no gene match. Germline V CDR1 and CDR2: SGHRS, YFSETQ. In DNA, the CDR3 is TGCGCCAGCGGCCCTGGGACTAGCGGGGGCTACAATGAGCAGTTCTTC. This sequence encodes CASGPGTSGGYNEQFF.

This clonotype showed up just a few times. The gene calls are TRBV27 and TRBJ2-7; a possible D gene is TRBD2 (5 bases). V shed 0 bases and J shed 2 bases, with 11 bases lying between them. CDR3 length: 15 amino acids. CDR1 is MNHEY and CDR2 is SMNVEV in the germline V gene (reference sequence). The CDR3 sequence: CASSLSGRRPYEQYF. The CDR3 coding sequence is TGTGCCAGCAGTTTATCGGGAAGGAGGCCCTACGAGCAGTACTTC.

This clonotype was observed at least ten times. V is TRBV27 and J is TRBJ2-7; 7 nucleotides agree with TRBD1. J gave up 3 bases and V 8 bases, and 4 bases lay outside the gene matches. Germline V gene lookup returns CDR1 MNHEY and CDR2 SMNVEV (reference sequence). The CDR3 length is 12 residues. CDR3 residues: CASGQELYEQYF. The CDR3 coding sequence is TGTGCCAGCGGACAGGAACTCTACGAGCAGTACTTC.

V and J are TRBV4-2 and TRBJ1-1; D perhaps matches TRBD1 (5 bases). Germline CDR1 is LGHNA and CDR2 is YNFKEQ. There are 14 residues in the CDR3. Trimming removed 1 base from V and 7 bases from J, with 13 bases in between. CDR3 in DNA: TGTGCCAGCAGCCAAGTGCTAGCGAGGGGTGAAGCTTTCTTT. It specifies CASSQVLARGEAFF.

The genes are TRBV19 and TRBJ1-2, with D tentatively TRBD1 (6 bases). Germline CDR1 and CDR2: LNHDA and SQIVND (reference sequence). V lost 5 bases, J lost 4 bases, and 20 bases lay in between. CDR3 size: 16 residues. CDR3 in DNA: TGTGCCAGTAGTGTCCAAAGACGGGGGGCGACCTATGGCTACACCTTC. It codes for CASSVQRRGATYGYTF.

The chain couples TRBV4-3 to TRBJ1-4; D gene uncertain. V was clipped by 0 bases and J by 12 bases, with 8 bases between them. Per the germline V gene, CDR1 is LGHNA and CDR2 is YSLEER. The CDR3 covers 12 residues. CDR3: CASSQDLGELFF. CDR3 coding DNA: TGCGCCAGCAGCCAAGATCTTGGGGAACTGTTTTTT.

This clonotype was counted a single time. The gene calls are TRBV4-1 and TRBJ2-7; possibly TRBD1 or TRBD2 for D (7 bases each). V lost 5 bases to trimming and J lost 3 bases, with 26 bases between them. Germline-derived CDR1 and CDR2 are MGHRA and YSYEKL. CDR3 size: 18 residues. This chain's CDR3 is CASSSIRGGRGQFYEQYF. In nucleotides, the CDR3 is TGCGCCAGCAGCTCTATCCGGGGTGGGAGGGGGCAGTTCTACGAGCAGTACTTC.

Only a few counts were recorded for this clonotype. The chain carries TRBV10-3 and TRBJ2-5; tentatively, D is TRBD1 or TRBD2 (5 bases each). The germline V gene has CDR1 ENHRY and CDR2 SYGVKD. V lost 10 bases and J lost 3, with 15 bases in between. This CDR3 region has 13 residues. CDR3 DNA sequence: TGTGCCAGTGCCCGGGGCGATAAAGAGACCCAGTACTTC. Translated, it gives CASARGDKETQYF.

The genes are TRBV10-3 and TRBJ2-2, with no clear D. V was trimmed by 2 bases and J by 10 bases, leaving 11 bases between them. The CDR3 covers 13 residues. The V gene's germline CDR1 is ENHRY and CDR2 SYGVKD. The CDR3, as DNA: TGTGCCATCAGTGAGATACAAGCCCTGGAGCTGTTTTTT. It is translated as CAISEIQALELFF.

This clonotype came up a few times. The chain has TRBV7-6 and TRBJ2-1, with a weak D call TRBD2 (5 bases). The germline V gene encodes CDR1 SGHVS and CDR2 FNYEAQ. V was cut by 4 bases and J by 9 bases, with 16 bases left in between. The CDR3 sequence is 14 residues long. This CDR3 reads CASSSYNRGSEQFF. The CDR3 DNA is TGTGCCAGCAGCTCCTATAATCGAGGGAGTGAGCAGTTCTTC.

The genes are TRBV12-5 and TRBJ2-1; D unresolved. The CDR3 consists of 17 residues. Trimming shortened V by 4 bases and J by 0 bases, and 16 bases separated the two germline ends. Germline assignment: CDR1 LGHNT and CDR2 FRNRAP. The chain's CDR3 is CASGSDLTTSSYNEQFF. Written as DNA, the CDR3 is TGTGCTAGTGGTTCCGACCTGACGACCAGCTCCTACAATGAGCAGTTCTTC.

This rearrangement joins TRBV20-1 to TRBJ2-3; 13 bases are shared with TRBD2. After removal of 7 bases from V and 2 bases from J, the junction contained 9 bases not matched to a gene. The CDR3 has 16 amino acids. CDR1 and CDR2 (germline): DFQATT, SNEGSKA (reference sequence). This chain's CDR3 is CSGTSGGARNTDTQYF. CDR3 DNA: TGCAGTGGGACTAGCGGGGGTGCCCGGAACACAGATACGCAGTATTTT.

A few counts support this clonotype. DNA of the CDR3: TGCAGCGTCGCGAGACGGGACAGATACAATGAGCAGTTCTTC. Amino acids: CSVARRDRYNEQFF. The chain uses TRBV29-1 and TRBJ2-1, with 7 positions matching TRBD1. The trim removed 6 bases at V and 4 bases at J, leaving 9 bases unmatched. The CDR3 is made up of 14 amino acids. Per the germline V gene, CDR1 is SQVTM and CDR2 is ANQGSEA.

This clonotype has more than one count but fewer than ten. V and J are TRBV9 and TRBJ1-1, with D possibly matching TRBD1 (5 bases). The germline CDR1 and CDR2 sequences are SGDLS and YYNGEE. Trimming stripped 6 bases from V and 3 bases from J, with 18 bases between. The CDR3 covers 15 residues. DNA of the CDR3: TGTGCCAGCACGCGCGGGCAGGGCAAGGACACTGAAGCTTTCTTT. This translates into CASTRGQGKDTEAFF.

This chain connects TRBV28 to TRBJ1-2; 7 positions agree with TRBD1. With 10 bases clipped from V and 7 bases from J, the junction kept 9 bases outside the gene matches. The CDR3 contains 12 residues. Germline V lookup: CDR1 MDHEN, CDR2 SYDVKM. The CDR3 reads CATPTGMSGYTF. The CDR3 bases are TGTGCCACCCCGACAGGGATGAGTGGCTACACCTTC.

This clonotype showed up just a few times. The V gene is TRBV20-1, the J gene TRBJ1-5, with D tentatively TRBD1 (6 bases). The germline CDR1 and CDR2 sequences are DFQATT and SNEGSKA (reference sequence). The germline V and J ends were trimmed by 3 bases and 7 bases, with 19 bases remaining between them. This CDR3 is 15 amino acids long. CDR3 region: CSARFGTGLIQPQHF. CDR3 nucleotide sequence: TGCAGTGCTAGGTTCGGCACAGGGCTAATCCAGCCCCAGCATTTT.

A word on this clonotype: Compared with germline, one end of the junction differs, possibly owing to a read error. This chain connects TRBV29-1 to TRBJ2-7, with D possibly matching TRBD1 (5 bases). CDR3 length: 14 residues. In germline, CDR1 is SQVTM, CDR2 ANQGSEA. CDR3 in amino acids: CRVVGRAYSYEQYF. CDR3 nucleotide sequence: TGCAGAGTTGTCGGCAGGGCATATTCCTACGAGCAGTACTTC.

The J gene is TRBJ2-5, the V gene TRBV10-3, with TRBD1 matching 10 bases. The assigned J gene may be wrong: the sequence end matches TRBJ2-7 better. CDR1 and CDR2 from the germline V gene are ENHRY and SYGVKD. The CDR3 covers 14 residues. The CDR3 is CAIRGGQGAYEQYF. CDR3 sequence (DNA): TGTGCCATCAGGGGAGGACAGGGGGCCTACGAGCAGTACTTC.